One and the same sample provided the 21 T cell receptor beta chains below, sequenced in a study of spatial heterogeneity in lung cancer. Each CDR3 protein is one row after TCRdb ran MiXCR on the 5' RACE reads. Among tens of thousands of distinct CDR3 sequences listed, 6.9% were seen once. Time point of the sample: sample taken at primary tumor resection. Whole RNA obtained from tumor, nontumor lung or frozen PBMC underwent sequencing without sorting. Sequencing was performed on PBMCs, taken at surgery. These receptors all come from a male donor with early-stage non-small cell lung cancer.

This clonotype was counted ten times or more. The chain combines TRBV9 with TRBJ2-3; perhaps TRBD1 as D (6 bases). Germline loops: CDR1 SGDLS, CDR2 YYNGEE. V dropped 5 bases and J dropped 0 bases, with 16 bases sitting between them. This CDR3 has 16 amino acids. The CDR3 is CASSEPTGFSTDTQYF. Here the CDR3 DNA reads TGTGCCAGCAGTGAGCCGACAGGTTTTAGCACAGATACGCAGTATTTT.

Only a few counts were recorded for this clonotype. The J gene is TRBJ1-1, the V gene TRBV12-3 or TRBV12-4; possible D gene TRBD1, 5 bases. The CDR3 contains 15 residues. Trimming left V 5 bases short and J 0 bases short, with 13 bases between. This CDR3 reads CASSLTGRMNTEAFF. The CDR3 DNA follows: TGTGCCAGCAGTCTCACGGGACGGATGAACACTGAAGCTTTCTTT.

This clonotype was seen only a few times. The chain links TRBV5-6 to TRBJ2-5; D might be TRBD2 (6 bases). CDR1 and CDR2 from the germline V gene are SGHDT and YYEEEE. Deletions cut 2 bases from V and 5 bases from J, with 10 bases between. This CDR3 region has 13 residues. Here the CDR3 reads CASSFSGRETQYF. The DNA of the CDR3 is TGTGCCAGCAGCTTTTCTGGGAGGGAGACCCAGTACTTC.

V is TRBV5-1 and J is TRBJ2-7, with D possibly matching TRBD1 (6 bases). There are 13 residues in the CDR3. The ends were cut back, 2 bases at V and 6 bases at J, with 12 bases in the middle. Germline CDR1 is SGHRS and CDR2 is YFSETQ. This CDR3 reads CASSLAGTREQYF. The CDR3 bases are TGCGCCAGCAGCTTAGCCGGGACACGCGAGCAGTACTTC.

V is TRBV19 and J is TRBJ1-1, with D possibly TRBD1 on 6 matching bases. CDR1 is LNHDA, CDR2 SQIVND, per germline (reference sequence). The CDR3 has 13 residues. V lost 3 bases to trimming and J lost 3 bases, with 8 bases between them. CDR3 residues: CASSMRGYTEAFF. The CDR3 DNA reads as TGTGCCAGTAGTATGAGGGGGTACACTGAAGCTTTCTTT.

This clonotype has at least ten counts. This chain connects TRBV23-1 to TRBJ2-7, with TRBD2 as a possible D gene (5 bases). TRBV23-1 is marked as an open reading frame, function uncertain. There are 16 residues in the CDR3. V was trimmed by 3 bases and J by 4 bases, leaving 19 bases between them. CDR3 sequence: CASSQGRTERAYEQYV. The CDR3 DNA reads TGCGCCAGCAGTCAGGGGAGAACCGAGAGGGCATACGAGCAGTACGTC.

V usage is TRBV6-5 and J usage is TRBJ1-1, with no clear D. This CDR3 has 14 residues. The germline CDR1 and CDR2 sequences are MNHEY and SVGAGI. The germline V and J ends were trimmed by 6 bases and 4 bases, with 15 bases remaining between them. The CDR3 sequence is CASRASGMGTEAFF. The CDR3 DNA sequence: TGTGCCAGCAGGGCATCTGGGATGGGCACTGAAGCTTTCTTT.

This clonotype was counted at least ten times. The genes are TRBV2 and TRBJ1-1, with a tentative D call TRBD1 (6 bases). CDR3 size: 15 residues. CDR1 is SNHLY and CDR2 is FYNNEI in the germline V gene. V was shortened by 6 bases and J by 0 bases, with 14 bases between the two germline ends. For the CDR3, the DNA is TGTGCCAGCAGCCAGGACAGTCCCATGAACACTGAAGCTTTCTTT. Translation: CASSQDSPMNTEAFF.

Many counts were recorded for this clonotype. The V call is TRBV28, the J call TRBJ1-4; D remains ambiguous. Trimming took off 3 bases at V and 10 bases at J, with 15 bases between the two ends. The CDR3 is 14 residues long. The germline V gene encodes CDR1 MDHEN and CDR2 SYDVKM. CDR3 sequence reads: CASSFREGMGKLFF. CDR3 sequence (DNA): TGTGCCAGCAGTTTCCGGGAGGGTATGGGAAAACTGTTTTTT.

The genes are TRBV7-6 and TRBJ1-5, with TRBD1 identical over 11 bases. V dropped 1 base and J dropped 6; count of bases not matched to a gene: 5. Germline lookup yields CDR1 SGHVS and CDR2 FNYEAQ. The CDR3 is made up of 16 amino acids. The CDR3 sequence is CASSLGTGGAGQPQHF. For the CDR3, the DNA is TGTGCCAGCAGCTTAGGGACAGGGGGCGCGGGTCAGCCCCAGCATTTT.

This clonotype appeared a single time. The V and J genes are TRBV12-3 or TRBV12-4 and TRBJ1-5, with TRBD1 as a possible D gene (5 bases). This CDR3 contains 14 residues. V dropped 5 bases and J dropped 4 bases, with 12 bases sitting between them. The CDR3 coding sequence is TGTGCCAGCAGTCCCTGGGACTCAAATCAGCCCCAGCATTTT. It codes for CASSPWDSNQPQHF.

The V and J genes are TRBV6-6 and TRBJ2-7, with D perhaps matching TRBD1 or TRBD2 (5 bases each). This CDR3 is 14 amino acids long. The V end was cut by 0 bases, the J end by 5 bases, with 11 bases between. Germline V gene sequence: CDR1 MNHNY, CDR2 SVGAGI (reference sequence). The CDR3 sequence: CASSYSLGDHEQYV. CDR3 in DNA: TGTGCCAGCAGTTACTCGTTAGGGGACCACGAGCAGTACGTC.

This clonotype was seen at least ten times. The chain links TRBV20-1 to TRBJ2-1; D perhaps matches TRBD1 (6 bases). V shed 2 bases and J shed 5 bases, with 13 bases lying between them. The CDR3 has 14 residues. Germline loops: CDR1 DFQATT, CDR2 SNEGSKA (reference sequence). Here the CDR3 DNA reads TGCAGTGCTAGAAGGCAGGGGTGGGACAATGAGCAGTTCTTC. This translates into CSARRQGWDNEQFF.

This rearrangement joins TRBV5-1 to TRBJ2-1; tentatively, D is TRBD2 (7 bases). V was trimmed by 3 bases and J by 4 bases, leaving 14 bases between them. The germline gives CDR1 SGHRS, CDR2 YFSETQ. The CDR3 length is 15 residues. CDR3 loop: CASSSLRGGYNEQFF. In DNA, the CDR3 is TGCGCCAGCAGCTCCTTGAGGGGGGGTTACAATGAGCAGTTCTTC.

This clonotype was observed a few times. This chain joins TRBV2 and TRBJ2-7, with D unclear. V dropped 3 bases and J dropped 11 bases, with 17 bases sitting between them. The CDR3 is 13 residues long. Per the germline V gene, CDR1 is SNHLY and CDR2 is FYNNEI. In nucleotides, the CDR3 is TGTGCCAGCAGTGACCCTCCAGCCCGGTTGGAGTACTTC. Protein: CASSDPPARLEYF.

This clonotype has at least ten counts. The CDR3, as DNA: TGTGCCATCAGGAGAGAACAGGGTATAGTCGGGTACACTGAAGCTTTCTTT. This sequence encodes CAIRREQGIVGYTEAFF. The chain has TRBV10-3 and TRBJ1-1, with D perhaps TRBD1 (6 bases). The germline V gene encodes CDR1 ENHRY and CDR2 SYGVKD. This CDR3 has 17 residues. V gave up 6 bases and J gave up 3 bases, with 23 bases separating them.

This clonotype occurred many times. This chain links TRBV20-1 with TRBJ2-3; 13 bases are a match to TRBD2. Looked up from germline, CDR1 is DFQATT and CDR2 is SNEGSKA (reference sequence). CDR3 size: 16 residues. Losses at the gene ends were 5 bases for V and 6 bases for J; bases not matched to a gene: 11. CDR3 sequence: CSAGVGLAGDGDTQYF. DNA of the CDR3: TGCAGTGCTGGAGTCGGACTAGCGGGAGACGGTGATACGCAGTATTTT.

In this sample, this clonotype is medium-sized. CDR3 coding DNA: TGTGCCAGCAGTTTGGGGCTCTCTGGGGCCAACGTCCTGACTTTC. Protein product: CASSLGLSGANVLTF. V is TRBV27 and J is TRBJ2-6; perhaps TRBD1 as D (5 bases). The V end was cut by 3 bases, the J end by 0 bases, with 6 bases between. Germline CDR1 reads MNHEY; CDR2 reads SMNVEV (reference sequence). The CDR3 extends over 15 amino acids.

This clonotype was recorded only once. The CDR3 is CASSLGGTSIYEQYF. For the CDR3, the DNA is TGCGCCAGCAGCTTGGGAGGGACTTCTATTTACGAGCAGTACTTC. The V call is TRBV5-1, the J call TRBJ2-7, with D maybe TRBD2 (6 bases). Between the trimmed V and J ends, which lost 0 bases and 4 bases, there was a span of 14 bases. Germline CDR1 SGHRS, CDR2 YFSETQ. The CDR3 length is 15 residues.

The sample holds a few counts of this clonotype. The chain is built from TRBV2 and TRBJ1-4, with 9 positions matching TRBD1. Germline lookup yields CDR1 SNHLY and CDR2 FYNNEI. The CDR3 has 15 amino acids. The junction had 5 bases not matched to a gene; V was cut back by 6 bases and J by 3 bases. CDR3 protein: CASSRDRAPNEKLFF. CDR3 coding DNA: TGTGCCAGCAGCCGGGACAGGGCTCCTAATGAAAAACTGTTTTTT.

This clonotype was recorded at least ten times. This rearrangement joins TRBV23-1 to TRBJ2-4; weak D call: TRBD2 (6 bases). TRBV23-1 is given ORF status, its function remaining uncertain. CDR3 length: 13 amino acids. Deletions cut 8 bases from V and 4 bases from J, with 12 bases between. CDR3 sequence reads: CASAGTQKNIQYF. In DNA form, the CDR3 reads TGCGCCAGCGCGGGGACTCAGAAAAACATTCAGTACTTC.